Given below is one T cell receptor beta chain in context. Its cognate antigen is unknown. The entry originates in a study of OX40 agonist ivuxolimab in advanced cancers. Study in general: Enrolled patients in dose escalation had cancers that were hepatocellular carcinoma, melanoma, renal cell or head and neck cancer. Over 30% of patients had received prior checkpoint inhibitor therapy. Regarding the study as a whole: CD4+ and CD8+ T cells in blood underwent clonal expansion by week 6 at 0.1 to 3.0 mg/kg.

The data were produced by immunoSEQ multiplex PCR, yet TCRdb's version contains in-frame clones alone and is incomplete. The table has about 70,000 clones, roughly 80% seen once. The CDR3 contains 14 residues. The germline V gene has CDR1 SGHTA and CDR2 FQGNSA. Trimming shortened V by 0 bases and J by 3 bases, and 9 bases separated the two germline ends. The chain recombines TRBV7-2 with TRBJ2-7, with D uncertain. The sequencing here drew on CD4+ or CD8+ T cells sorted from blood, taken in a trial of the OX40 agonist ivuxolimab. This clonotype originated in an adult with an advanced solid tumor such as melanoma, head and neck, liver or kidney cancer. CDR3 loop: CTSSLAARDYEQYF. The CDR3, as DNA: TGTACCAGCAGCTTAGCGGCACGAGACTACGAGCAGTACTTC.